The rows below give T cell receptor beta chains drawn from one sample of a study of blood T cell repertoires in COVID-19. Assay: immunoSEQ multiplex PCR; the TCRdb copy retains only in-frame clones and omits some. The sample has approximately 85,000 clones, roughly 84% seen once; the top ten hold 20% to 25%. The sequencing input was peripheral blood. The receptors were sampled from a woman at least 80 years old in a cohort sampled during active or convalescent COVID-19. Both conserved end residues are part of each CDR3. The D gene is left open where the match is weak. Clone size, where shown, is once, few, many, or a class for clones that have expanded.

d_call,clone_size,v_call,j_call,cdr3_nt,cdr3_aa
TRBD1,-,TRBV4-1,TRBJ1-1,TGCGCCAGCAGCTCCCGACAGGGGAACATGAACACTGAAGCTTTCTTT,CASSSRQGNMNTEAFF
-,-,TRBV28,TRBJ2-1,TGTGCCAGCAGTTCTCCAGGGCAGCACGGAAATGAGCAGTTCTTC,CASSSPGQHGNEQFF
TRBD2,-,TRBV11-2,TRBJ2-3,TGTGCCAGCAGATCCCAAGCGGGGGATACGCAGTATTTT,CASRSQAGDTQYF
TRBD2,-,TRBV14,TRBJ2-3,TGTGCCAGCAGCCAAGAGGTTTGGGAGCGGGAACTAGATACGCAGTATTTT,CASSQEVWERELDTQYF
-,large,TRBV3-1/TRBV3-2,TRBJ2-1,TGTGCCAGCAGCGCGGGGGCTAGCGTCGGTGAGCAGTTCTTC,CASSAGASVGEQFF
TRBD2,-,TRBV3-1/TRBV3-2,TRBJ2-1,TGTGCCAGCAGCCGTAGCGGGAGGGGCGACAATGAGCAGTTCTTC,CASSRSGRGDNEQFF
-,once,TRBV7-8,TRBJ1-6,TGTGCCAGCAGCGCGAACCAGAGGACAGCCTCCTATAATTCACCCCTCCACTTT,CASSANQRTASYNSPLHF
TRBD2,-,TRBV28,TRBJ2-1,TGTGCCAGCAGTTTGGCCGGACTAGGTAACCATGAGCAGTTCTTC,CASSLAGLGNHEQFF
-,-,TRBV28,TRBJ1-1,TGTGCCAGCAGCCGCCAGGAGAACACTGAAGCTTTCTTT,CASSRQENTEAFF
-,-,TRBV11-3,TRBJ2-3,TGTGCCAGCACCAACGGACAGAAGTTTAACACAGATACGCAGTATTTT,CASTNGQKFNTDTQYF
TRBD1,-,TRBV29-1,TRBJ1-2,TGCAGCGTTGAAGAGAGGGGACAGTTCTATGGCTACACCTTC,CSVEERGQFYGYTF
-,once,TRBV5-4,TRBJ2-1,TGTGCCAGCAGCTTACCCCGGGGGTCGAGCTCCTACAATGAGCAGTTCTTC,CASSLPRGSSSYNEQFF
-,-,TRBV24-1,TRBJ1-5,TGTGCCACCCCCTCCGGGGAGGGAATCAATCAGCCCCAGCATTTT,CATPSGEGINQPQHF
-,-,TRBV25-1,TRBJ2-5,TGTGCCAGCAGTGCGGGTCCCCGAGGGGAGACCCAGTACTTC,CASSAGPRGETQYF
-,-,TRBV28,TRBJ1-3,TGTGCCAGCAGTTTAAGGGGGAGGGGTCGAAACACCATATATTTT,CASSLRGRGRNTIYF
TRBD2,-,TRBV6-5,TRBJ2-1,TGTGCCAGCAATCTAGCGGGGGGCAATGAGCAGTTCTTC,CASNLAGGNEQFF
-,-,TRBV6-5,TRBJ1-5,TGTGCCAGCAGTTACTCCGCAGGGAGCAATCAGCCCCAGCATTTT,CASSYSAGSNQPQHF
TRBD1,-,TRBV10-3,TRBJ1-5,TGTGCCATCGGGCCAGGGGGCGGTCAGCCCCAGCATTTT,CAIGPGGGQPQHF
-,-,TRBV28,TRBJ1-6,TGTGCCAGCACCTCCCCCCGGGAGGCTAGCTCCTATAATTCACCCCTCCACTTT,CASTSPREASSYNSPLHF
-,-,TRBV20-1,TRBJ2-1,TGCAGTGCATCGGTCCATGAGCAGTTCTTC,CSASVHEQFF
TRBD2,-,TRBV24-1,TRBJ2-3,TGTGCCACCAGTGACCCTTCGGGTTCGGGAGGGGATACGCAGTATTTT,CATSDPSGSGGDTQYF
-,-,TRBV5-6,TRBJ2-6,TGTGCCAGCAGCCTGGGGGCCACCCAGTCTGGGGCCAACGTCCTGACTTTC,CASSLGATQSGANVLTF
-,-,TRBV19,TRBJ1-6,TGTGCCAGTAGCATGGGAGGGTTTACCCTCCACTTT,CASSMGGFTLHF
TRBD1,-,TRBV18,TRBJ2-5,TGTGCCAGCTCACCTAGAACAGGGGTAGAGACCCAGTACTTC,CASSPRTGVETQYF
-,-,TRBV7-2,TRBJ1-1,TGTGCCAGCAGCTTACTTGCCGGGAACACTGAAGCTTTCTTT,CASSLLAGNTEAFF
TRBD2,few,TRBV6-2/TRBV6-3,TRBJ2-1,TGTGCCAGCAGTTACTCGATGGGCGGGGGTATCGATGAGCAGTTCTTC,CASSYSMGGGIDEQFF
-,-,TRBV29-1,TRBJ1-2,TGCAGCGTTTACGGGGGTGAATATGGCTACACCTTC,CSVYGGEYGYTF
-,once,TRBV3-1/TRBV3-2,TRBJ1-4,TGTGCCAGCAGCCAAGCTAGGGGAGGAAGAGCAACTAATGAAAAACTGTTTTTT,CASSQARGGRATNEKLFF
-,-,TRBV11-3,TRBJ2-3,TGTGCCAGCAGCTTAGATGACTGGACAGATACGCAGTATTTT,CASSLDDWTDTQYF
TRBD1,once,TRBV14,TRBJ2-2,TGTGCCAGCAGCCCCGACAGGGGGCCCGAAACCGGGGAGCTGTTTTTT,CASSPDRGPETGELFF
-,-,TRBV3-1/TRBV3-2,TRBJ1-2,TGTGCCAGCAGCCAAGTCAGGGGCAAGGGCTATGGCTACACCTTC,CASSQVRGKGYGYTF
-,-,TRBV28,TRBJ1-5,TGTGCCAGCAGTTGGCAGGACTATAGCAATCAGCCCCAGCATTTT,CASSWQDYSNQPQHF
-,-,TRBV5-1,TRBJ2-3,TGCGCCAGCAGCTTGGATACAGGACCAGATACGCAGTATTTT,CASSLDTGPDTQYF
TRBD1,-,TRBV7-9,TRBJ2-7,TGTGCCAGCAGCATCTACGGGACAGAGTTCCGGGAGCAGTACTTC,CASSIYGTEFREQYF
TRBD1,once,TRBV28,TRBJ1-6,TGTGCCAGCAGTTTACCGGGACAGGACAATTCACCCCTCCACTTT,CASSLPGQDNSPLHF
TRBD2,-,TRBV7-3,TRBJ2-4,TGTGCCAGCAGCCCCCGGACTAGCGGGAATCACAGCCCCGGTGAAAACATTCAGTACTTC,CASSPRTSGNHSPGENIQYF
-,-,TRBV18,TRBJ1-5,TGTGCCAGCTCACCAATTAGGGGTAGCAATCAGCCCCAGCATTTT,CASSPIRGSNQPQHF